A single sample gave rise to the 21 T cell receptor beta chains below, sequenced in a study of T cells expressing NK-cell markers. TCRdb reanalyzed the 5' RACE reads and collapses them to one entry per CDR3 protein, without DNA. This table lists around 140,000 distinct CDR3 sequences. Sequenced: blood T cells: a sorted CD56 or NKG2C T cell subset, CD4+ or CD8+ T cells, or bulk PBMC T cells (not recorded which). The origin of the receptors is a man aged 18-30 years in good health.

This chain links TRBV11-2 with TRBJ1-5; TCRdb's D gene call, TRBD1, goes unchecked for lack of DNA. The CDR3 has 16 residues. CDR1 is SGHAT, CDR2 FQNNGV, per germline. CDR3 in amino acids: CASSLSPRENNQPQHF.

The CDR3 sequence is CASSQGPPGQATYEQYF. The J gene is TRBJ2-7, the V gene TRBV4-3; TCRdb proposes TRBD1, but this gene call is untestable without DNA. The CDR3 length is 17 residues. Germline V gives CDR1 LGHNA, CDR2 YSLEER.

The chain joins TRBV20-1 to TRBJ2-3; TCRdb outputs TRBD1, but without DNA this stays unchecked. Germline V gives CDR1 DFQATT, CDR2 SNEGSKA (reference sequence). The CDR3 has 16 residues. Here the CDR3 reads CSAGGGLPGQLDTQYF.

The CDR3 sequence: CASSVANKGTGELFF. The gene calls are TRBV9 and TRBJ2-2. Germline V gene data show CDR1 as SGDLS and CDR2 as YYNGEE. This CDR3 is built from 15 residues.

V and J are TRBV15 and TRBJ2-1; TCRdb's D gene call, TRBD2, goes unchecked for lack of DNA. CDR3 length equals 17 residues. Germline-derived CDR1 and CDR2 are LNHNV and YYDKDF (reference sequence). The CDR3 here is CATSREGSSSAGNEQFF.

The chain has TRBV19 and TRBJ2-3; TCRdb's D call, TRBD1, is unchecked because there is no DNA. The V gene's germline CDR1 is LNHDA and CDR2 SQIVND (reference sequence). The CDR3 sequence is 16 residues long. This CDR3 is CASSRFYRGPTDTQYF.

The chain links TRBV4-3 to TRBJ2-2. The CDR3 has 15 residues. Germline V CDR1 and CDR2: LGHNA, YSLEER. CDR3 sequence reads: CASSQETATARELFF.

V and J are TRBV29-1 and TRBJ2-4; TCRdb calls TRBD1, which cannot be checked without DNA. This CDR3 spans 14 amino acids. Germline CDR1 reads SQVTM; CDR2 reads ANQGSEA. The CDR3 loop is CSVEAGTGRDIQYF.

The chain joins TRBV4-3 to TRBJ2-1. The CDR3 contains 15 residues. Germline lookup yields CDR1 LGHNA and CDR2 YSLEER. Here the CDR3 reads CASSQEGFVTHEQFF.

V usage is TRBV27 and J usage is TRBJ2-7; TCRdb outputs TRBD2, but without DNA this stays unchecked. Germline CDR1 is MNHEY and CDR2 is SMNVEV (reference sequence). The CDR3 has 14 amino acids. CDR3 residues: CASSFLLGVYEQYF.

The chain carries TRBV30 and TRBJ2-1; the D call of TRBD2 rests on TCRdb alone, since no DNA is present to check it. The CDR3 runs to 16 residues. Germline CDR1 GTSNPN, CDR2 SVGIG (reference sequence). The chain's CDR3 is CAWSRIAGVPHNEQFF.

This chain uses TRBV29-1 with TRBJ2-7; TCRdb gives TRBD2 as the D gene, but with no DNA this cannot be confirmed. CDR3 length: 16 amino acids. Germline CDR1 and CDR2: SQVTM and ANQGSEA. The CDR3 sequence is CSVGEPGLRDSYEQYF.

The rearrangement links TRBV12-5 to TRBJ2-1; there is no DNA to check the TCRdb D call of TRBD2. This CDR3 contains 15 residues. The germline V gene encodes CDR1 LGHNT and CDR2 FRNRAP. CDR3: CASGPHPAYYNEQFF.

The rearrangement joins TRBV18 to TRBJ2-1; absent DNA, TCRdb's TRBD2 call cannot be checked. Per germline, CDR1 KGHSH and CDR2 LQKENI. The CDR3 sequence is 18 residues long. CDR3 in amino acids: CASPPGREPMGIYNEQFF. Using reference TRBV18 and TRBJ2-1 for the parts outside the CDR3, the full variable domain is NAGVMQNPRHLVRRRGQEARLRCSPMKGHSHVYWYRQLPEEGLKFMVYLQKENIIDESGMPKERFSAEFPKEGPSILRIQQVVRGDSAAYFCASPPGREPMGIYNEQFFGPGTRLTVL.

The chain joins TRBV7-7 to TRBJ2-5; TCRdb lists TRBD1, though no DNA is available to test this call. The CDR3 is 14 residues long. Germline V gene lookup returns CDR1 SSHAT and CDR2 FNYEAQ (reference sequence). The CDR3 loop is CASSLNRGQETQYF.

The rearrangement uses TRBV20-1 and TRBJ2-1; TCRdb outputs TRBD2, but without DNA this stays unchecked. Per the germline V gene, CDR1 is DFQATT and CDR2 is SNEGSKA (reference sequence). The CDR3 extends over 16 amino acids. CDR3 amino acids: CSARPPTSGLWGEQFF.

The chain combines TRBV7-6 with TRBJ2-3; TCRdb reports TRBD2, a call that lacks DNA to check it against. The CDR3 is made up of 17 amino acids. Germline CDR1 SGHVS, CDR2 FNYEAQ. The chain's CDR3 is CASSLAGTNPHTDTQYF.

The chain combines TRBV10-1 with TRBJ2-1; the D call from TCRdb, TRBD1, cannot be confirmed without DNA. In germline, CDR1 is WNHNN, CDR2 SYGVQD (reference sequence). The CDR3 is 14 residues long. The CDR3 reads CATSKGQGFNEQFF.

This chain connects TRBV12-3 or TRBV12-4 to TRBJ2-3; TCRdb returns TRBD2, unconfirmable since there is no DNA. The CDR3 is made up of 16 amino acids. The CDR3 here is CASSSSQGLSTDTQYF.

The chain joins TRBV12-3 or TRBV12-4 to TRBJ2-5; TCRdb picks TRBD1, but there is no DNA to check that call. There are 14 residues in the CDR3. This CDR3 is CASSPGLGQETQYF.

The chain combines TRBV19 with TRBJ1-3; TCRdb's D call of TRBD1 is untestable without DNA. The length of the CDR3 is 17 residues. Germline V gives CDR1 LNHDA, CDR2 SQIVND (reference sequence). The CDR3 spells CASSTGQHLWDGNTIYF.